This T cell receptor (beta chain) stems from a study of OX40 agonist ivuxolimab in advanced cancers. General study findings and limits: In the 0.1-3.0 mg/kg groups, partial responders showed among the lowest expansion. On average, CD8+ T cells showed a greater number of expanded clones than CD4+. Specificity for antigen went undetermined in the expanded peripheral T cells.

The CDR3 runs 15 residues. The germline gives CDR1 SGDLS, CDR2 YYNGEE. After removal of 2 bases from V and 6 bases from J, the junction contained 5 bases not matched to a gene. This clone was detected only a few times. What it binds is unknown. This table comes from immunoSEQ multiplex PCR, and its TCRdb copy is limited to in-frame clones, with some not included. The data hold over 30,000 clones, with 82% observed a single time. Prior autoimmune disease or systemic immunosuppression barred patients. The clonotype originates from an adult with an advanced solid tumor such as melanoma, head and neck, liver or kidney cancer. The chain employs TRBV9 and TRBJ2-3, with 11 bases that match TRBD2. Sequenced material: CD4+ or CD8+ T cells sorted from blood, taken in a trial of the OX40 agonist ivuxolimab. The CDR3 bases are TGTGCCAGCAGCGTTCTAGCGGGGGGCGGTGATACGCAGTATTTT. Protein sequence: CASSVLAGGGDTQYF.